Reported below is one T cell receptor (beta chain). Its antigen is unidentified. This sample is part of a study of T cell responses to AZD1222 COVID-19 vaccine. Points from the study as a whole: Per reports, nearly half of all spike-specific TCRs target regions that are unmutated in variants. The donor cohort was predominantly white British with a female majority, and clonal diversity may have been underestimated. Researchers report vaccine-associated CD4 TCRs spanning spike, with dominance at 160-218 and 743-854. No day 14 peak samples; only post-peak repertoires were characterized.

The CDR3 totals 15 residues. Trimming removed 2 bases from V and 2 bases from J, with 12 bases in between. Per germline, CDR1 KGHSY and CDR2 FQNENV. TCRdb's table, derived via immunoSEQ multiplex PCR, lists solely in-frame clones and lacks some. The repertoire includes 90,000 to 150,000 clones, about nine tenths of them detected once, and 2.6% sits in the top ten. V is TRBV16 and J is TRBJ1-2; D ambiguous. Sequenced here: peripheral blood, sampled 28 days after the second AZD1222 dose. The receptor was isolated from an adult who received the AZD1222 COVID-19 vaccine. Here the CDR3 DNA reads TGTGCCAGCAGCCAAGCACCACCGCGGAACTATGGCTACACCTTC. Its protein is CASSQAPPRNYGYTF.